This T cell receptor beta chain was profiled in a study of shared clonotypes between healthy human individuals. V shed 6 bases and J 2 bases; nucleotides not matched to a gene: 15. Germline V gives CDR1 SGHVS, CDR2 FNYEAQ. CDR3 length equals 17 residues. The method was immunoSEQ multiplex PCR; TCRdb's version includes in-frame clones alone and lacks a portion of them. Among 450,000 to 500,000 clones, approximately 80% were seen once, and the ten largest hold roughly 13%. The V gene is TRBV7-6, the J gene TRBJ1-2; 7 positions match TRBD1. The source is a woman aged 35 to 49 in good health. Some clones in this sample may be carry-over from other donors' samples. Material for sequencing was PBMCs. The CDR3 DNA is TGTGCCAGCAGTCATCCGGTGGGACAGCCTTTCAACTATGGCTACACCTTC. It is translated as CASSHPVGQPFNYGYTF.